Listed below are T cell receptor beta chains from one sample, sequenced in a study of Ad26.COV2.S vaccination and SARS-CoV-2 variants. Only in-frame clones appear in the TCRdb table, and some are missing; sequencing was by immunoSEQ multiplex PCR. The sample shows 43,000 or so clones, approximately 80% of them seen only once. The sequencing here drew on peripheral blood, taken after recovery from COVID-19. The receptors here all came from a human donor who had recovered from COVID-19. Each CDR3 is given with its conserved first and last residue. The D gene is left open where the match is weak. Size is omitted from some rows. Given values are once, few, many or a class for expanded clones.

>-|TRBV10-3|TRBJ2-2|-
TGTGCCATCAGTGACATCGCACTTAACACCGGGGAGCTGTTTTTT
CAISDIALNTGELFF
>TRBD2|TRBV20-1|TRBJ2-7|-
TGCAGTGCTAGTACTAGCGGGAGTTGGGAGCAGTACTTC
CSASTSGSWEQYF
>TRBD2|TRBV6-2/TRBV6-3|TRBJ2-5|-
TGTGCCAGCAGCCTGACTAGCGGGAAAGAGACCCAGTACTTC
CASSLTSGKETQYF
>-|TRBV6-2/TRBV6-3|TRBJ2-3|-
TGTGCCAGCAGTTACTCGAGCGTTGGACAGGAGGGTTTAGATACGCAGTATTTT
CASSYSSVGQEGLDTQYF
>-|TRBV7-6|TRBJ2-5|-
TGTGCCAGCAGCTTGACAGGACCGCCAGGGGAGACCCAGTACTTC
CASSLTGPPGETQYF
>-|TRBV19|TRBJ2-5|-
TGTGCCAGTAGCTCACCCTTTCAGGCACCGAGGGGAGAGACCCAGTACTTC
CASSSPFQAPRGETQYF
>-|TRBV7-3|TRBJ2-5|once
TGTGCCAGCAGCCCCAGCTTGAACGGCCAAGAGACCCAGTACTTC
CASSPSLNGQETQYF
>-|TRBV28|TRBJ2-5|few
TGTGCCAGCACCTCGATTAGGGGTGGTGCAGAGACCCAGTACTTC
CASTSIRGGAETQYF
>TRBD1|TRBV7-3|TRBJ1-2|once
TGTGCCAGCAGCCCAGGGGGATCCCATGGCTACACCTTC
CASSPGGSHGYTF
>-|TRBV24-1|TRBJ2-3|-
TGTGCCACCAGTGTGGGGGGCCGCACAGATACGCAGTATTTT
CATSVGGRTDTQYF
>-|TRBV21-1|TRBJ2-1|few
TGTGCCAGCAGCAAAGTAGGGACTAGCGGGAGAGAAAATGAGCAGTTCTTC
CASSKVGTSGRENEQFF
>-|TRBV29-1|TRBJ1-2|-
TGCAGCGCGAAGGAGGGCTACACCTTC
CSAKEGYTF
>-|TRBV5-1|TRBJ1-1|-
TGCGCCAGCAGCTTGGCTGTGAACACTGAAGCTTTCTTT
CASSLAVNTEAFF
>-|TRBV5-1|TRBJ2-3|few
TGCGCCAGCAGCTTGGGAAGGGACGGCCCGCAGTATTTT
CASSLGRDGPQYF
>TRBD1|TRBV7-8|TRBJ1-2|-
TGTGCCAGCAGCCGAGGAACAGGGGCCAACTATGGCTACACCTTC
CASSRGTGANYGYTF
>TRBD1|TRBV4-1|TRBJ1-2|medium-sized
TGCGCCAGCAGCCCCCGGGACAGCTCCGAGTATGGCTACACCTTC
CASSPRDSSEYGYTF
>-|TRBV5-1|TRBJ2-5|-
TGCGCCAGCAGCTTGGCAGGCAGACCACAAGAGACCCAGTACTTC
CASSLAGRPQETQYF
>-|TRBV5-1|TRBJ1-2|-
TGCGCCAGCAGCTTGGACACAATGTATGGCTACACCTTC
CASSLDTMYGYTF
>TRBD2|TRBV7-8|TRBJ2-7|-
TGTGCCAGCAGCTCCTCTAGGTCGGTAGCGGGCCCCTACGAGCAGTACTTC
CASSSSRSVAGPYEQYF
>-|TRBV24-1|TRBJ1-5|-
TGTGTCACCAGTGATTCCTCAGGGTATCAGCCCCAGCATTTT
CVTSDSSGYQPQHF
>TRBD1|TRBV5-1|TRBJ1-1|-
TGCGCCAGCAGCTCAGGGGGTTGGACTGAAGCTTTCTTT
CASSSGGWTEAFF
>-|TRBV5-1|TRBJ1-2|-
TGCGCCAGCAGCTTGGAGGGACCGGGACACCAAGCTAACTATGGCTACACCTTC
CASSLEGPGHQANYGYTF
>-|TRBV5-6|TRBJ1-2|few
TGTGCCAGCAGCTTGGATGGCAGAATTAACTATGGCTACACCTTC
CASSLDGRINYGYTF
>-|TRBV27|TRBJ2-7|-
TGTGCCAGCAGTCCGCCGACAGGTGAGCAGTACTTC
CASSPPTGEQYF
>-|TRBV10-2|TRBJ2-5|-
TGCGCCAGCAGTGAGCCGGCGGAGGGATCGGCCCAGTACTTC
CASSEPAEGSAQYF
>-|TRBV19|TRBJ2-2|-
TGTGCCAGTAGTTACGCCGGGGGGCACACCGGGGAGCTGTTTTTT
CASSYAGGHTGELFF
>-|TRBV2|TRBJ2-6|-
TGTGCCAGCAGTGAAGGGGGGACTGGGGCCAACGTCCTGACTTTC
CASSEGGTGANVLTF
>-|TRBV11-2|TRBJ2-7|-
TGTGCCAGCAGCTTAGGGGCAGGGAGCTACGAGCAGTACTTC
CASSLGAGSYEQYF
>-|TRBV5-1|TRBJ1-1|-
TGCGCCAGCAGCTTAGGCAGGGGCAGTGAAGCTTTCTTT
CASSLGRGSEAFF
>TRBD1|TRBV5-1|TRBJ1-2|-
TGCGCCAGCAGCACCGGGACAGGGGATGGCTACACCTTC
CASSTGTGDGYTF
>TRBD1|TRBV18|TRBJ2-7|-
TGTGCCAGCTCACCCAGGACAGGGTTTGAGCAGTACTTC
CASSPRTGFEQYF
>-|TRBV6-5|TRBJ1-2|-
TGTGCCAGCAGTTATGAGGGTCGGAGGTCGGGCTACACCTTC
CASSYEGRRSGYTF
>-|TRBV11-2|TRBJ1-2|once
TGTGCCAGCAGCCCGACGGACGGTGCTAACTATGGCTACACCTTC
CASSPTDGANYGYTF
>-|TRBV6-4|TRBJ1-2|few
TGTGCCAGCAGTGAAACAGGGAATCTAGGAGGCTACACCTTC
CASSETGNLGGYTF
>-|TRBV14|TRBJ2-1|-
TGTGCCAGCAGCCTAACGCCCCTGGGGTGGGAGCAGTTCTTC
CASSLTPLGWEQFF
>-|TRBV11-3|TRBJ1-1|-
TGTGCCAGCAGCTTAGGGACAGTAGGTGAAGCTTTCTTT
CASSLGTVGEAFF
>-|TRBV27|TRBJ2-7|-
TGTGCCAGCAGGTGGGGCAGCTCCTACGAGCAGTACTTC
CASRWGSSYEQYF
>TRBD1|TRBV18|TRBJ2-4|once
TGTGCCAGCTCACCAACTGCCAGGGGGTCCCAAAACATTCAGTACTTC
CASSPTARGSQNIQYF
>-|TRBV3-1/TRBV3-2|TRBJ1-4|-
TGTGCCAGCAGGGCAGGGGTAACTAATGAAAAACTGTTTTTT
CASRAGVTNEKLFF
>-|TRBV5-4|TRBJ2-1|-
TGTGCCAGCAGCCTTCCAGGGGCCAGCTCCTACAATGAGCAGTTCTTC
CASSLPGASSYNEQFF
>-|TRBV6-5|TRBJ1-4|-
TGTGCCAGTTCAGGTTTAGGTGAAAAACTGTTTTTT
CASSGLGEKLFF
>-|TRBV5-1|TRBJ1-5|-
TGCGCCAGCAGCCCGTGGGGGGGCAATCAGCCCCAGCATTTT
CASSPWGGNQPQHF
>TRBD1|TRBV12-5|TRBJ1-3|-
TGTGCTAGTGGTCTTCAGACAGGGTTTGGAAACACCATATATTTT
CASGLQTGFGNTIYF
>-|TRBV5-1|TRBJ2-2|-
TGCGCCAGCAGCTGGGGGACCGGGGAGCTGTTTTTT
CASSWGTGELFF
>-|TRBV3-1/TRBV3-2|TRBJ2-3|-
TGTGCCAGCAGCCAAGTAAGGGCCAGCACAGATACGCAGTATTTT
CASSQVRASTDTQYF
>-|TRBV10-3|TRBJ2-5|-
TGTGCCATCAGTGAAAGAGGCGAACGGGAGACCCAGTACTTC
CAISERGERETQYF
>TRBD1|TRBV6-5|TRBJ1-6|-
TGTGCCAGCAGGCGGACAGGGGATTCACCCCTCCACTTT
CASRRTGDSPLHF